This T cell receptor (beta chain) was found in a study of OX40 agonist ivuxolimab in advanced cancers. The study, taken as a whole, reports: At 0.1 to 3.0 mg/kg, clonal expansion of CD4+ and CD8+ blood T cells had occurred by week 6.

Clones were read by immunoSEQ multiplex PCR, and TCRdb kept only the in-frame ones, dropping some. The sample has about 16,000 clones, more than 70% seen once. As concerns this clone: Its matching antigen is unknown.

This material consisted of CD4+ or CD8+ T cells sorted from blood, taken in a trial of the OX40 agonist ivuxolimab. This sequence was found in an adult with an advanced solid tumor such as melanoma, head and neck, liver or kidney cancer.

The CDR3, as DNA: TGCGCCAGCAGTCTGACCCGAACCCAAGAGACCCAGTACTTC. Encoded protein: CASSLTRTQETQYF. The chain carries TRBV5-1 and TRBJ2-5; D is undetermined. Trimming shortened V by 5 bases and J by 1 base, and 12 bases separated the two germline ends. Germline V lookup: CDR1 SGHRS, CDR2 YFSETQ. There are 14 residues in the CDR3.